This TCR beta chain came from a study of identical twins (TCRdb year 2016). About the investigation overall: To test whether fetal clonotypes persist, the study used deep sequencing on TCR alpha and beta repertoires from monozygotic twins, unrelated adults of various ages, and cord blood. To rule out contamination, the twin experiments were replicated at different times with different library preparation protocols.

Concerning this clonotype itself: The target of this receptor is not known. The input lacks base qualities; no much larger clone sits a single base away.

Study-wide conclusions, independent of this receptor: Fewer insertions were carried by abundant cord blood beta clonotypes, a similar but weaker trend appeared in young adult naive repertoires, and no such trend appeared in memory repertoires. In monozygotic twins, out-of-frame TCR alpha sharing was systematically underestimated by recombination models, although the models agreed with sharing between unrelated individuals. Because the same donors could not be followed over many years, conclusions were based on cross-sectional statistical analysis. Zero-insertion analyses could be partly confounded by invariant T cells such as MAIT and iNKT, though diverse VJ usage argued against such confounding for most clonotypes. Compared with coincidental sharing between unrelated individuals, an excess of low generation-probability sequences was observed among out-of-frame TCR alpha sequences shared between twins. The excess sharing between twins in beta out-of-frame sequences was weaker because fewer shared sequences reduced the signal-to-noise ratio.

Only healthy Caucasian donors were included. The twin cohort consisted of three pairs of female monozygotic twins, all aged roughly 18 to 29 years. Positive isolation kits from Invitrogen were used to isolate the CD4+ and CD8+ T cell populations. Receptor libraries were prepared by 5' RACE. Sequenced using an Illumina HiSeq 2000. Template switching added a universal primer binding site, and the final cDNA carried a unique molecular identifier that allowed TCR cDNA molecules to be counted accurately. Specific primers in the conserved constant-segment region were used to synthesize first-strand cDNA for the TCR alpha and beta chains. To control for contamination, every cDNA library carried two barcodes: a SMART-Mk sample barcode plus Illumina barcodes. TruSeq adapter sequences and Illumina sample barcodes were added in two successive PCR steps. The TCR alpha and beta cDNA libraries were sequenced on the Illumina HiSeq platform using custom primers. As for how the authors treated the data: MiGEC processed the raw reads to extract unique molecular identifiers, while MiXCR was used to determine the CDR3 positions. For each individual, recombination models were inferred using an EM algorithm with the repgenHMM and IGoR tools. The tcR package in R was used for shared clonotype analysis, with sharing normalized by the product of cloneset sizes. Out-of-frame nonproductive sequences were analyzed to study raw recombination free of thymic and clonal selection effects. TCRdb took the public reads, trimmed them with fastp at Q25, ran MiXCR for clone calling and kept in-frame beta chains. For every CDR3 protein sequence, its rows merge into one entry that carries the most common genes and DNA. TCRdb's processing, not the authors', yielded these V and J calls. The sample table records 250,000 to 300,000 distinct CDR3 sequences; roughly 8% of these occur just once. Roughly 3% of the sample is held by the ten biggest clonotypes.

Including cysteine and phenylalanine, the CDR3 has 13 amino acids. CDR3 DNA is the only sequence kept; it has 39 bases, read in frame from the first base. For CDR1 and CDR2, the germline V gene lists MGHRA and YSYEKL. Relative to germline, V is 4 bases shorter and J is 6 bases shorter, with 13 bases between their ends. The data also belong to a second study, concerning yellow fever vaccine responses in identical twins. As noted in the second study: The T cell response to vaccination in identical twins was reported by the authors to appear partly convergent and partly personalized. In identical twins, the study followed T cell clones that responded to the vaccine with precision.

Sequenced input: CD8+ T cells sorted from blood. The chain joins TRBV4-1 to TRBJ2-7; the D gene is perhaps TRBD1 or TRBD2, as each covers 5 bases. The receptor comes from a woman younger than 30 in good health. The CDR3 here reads CASSPIGGSEQYF. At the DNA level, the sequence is TGCGCCAGCAGCCCGATTGGGGGATCCGAGCAGTACTTC.